These T cell receptor beta chains were read from a single sample in a study of blood T cells in healthy people across ages. TCRdb analysed the 5' RACE reads with MiXCR anew, one entry per CDR3 protein. The sample shows about 640,000 distinct CDR3 sequences, around 38% of them seen only once. What was sequenced was blood. These receptors were obtained from a man older than 75 in good health. Both conserved end residues are part of each CDR3. The D gene is left open where the match is weak. Clone size is shown for a subset of rows, as once, few, many or a class of expanded clone.

V gene: TRBV20-1
clone size: .
J gene: TRBJ1-5
D gene: TRBD1
CDR3 protein: CSARQQGVKHF
CDR3 DNA: TGCAGTGCTAGACAACAGGGGGTAAAGCATTTT

V gene: TRBV4-2
clone size: few
J gene: TRBJ2-1
D gene: .
CDR3 protein: CASSQVLDYEQFF
CDR3 DNA: TGTGCCAGCAGCCAAGTTCTAGATTATGAGCAGTTCTTC

V gene: TRBV4-3
clone size: .
J gene: TRBJ2-3
D gene: .
CDR3 protein: CASSQRIGGNTDTQYF
CDR3 DNA: TGCGCCAGCAGCCAAAGGATTGGGGGGAACACAGATACGCAGTATTTT

V gene: TRBV7-2
clone size: .
J gene: TRBJ1-1
D gene: TRBD1
CDR3 protein: CASSEEQGELTEAFF
CDR3 DNA: TGTGCCAGCAGCGAAGAACAGGGGGAGCTCACTGAAGCTTTCTTT

V gene: TRBV4-2
clone size: .
J gene: TRBJ2-1
D gene: .
CDR3 protein: CASSQIGGYNEQFF
CDR3 DNA: TGTGCCAGCAGCCAAATTGGGGGGTACAATGAGCAGTTCTTC

V gene: TRBV7-3
clone size: many
J gene: TRBJ2-7
D gene: TRBD1
CDR3 protein: CASSLTGGTGDKEQYF
CDR3 DNA: TGTGCCAGCAGCTTAACGGGCGGGACAGGGGACAAGGAGCAGTACTTC

V gene: TRBV12-3/TRBV12-4
clone size: many
J gene: TRBJ2-3
D gene: TRBD2
CDR3 protein: CASWEGREPATDTQYF
CDR3 DNA: TGTGCCAGCTGGGAGGGAAGGGAGCCAGCAACAGATACGCAGTATTTT

V gene: TRBV6-6
clone size: .
J gene: TRBJ2-7
D gene: TRBD1
CDR3 protein: CASRTGTGSCEQYF
CDR3 DNA: TGTGCCAGCAGAACCGGGACAGGGTCTTGCGAGCAGTACTTC

V gene: TRBV20-1
clone size: .
J gene: TRBJ1-5
D gene: .
CDR3 protein: CSATPMGGLIQPRHF
CDR3 DNA: TGCAGTGCTACACCGATGGGGGGGCTCATACAGCCCCGGCATTTT

V gene: TRBV20-1
clone size: few
J gene: TRBJ2-6
D gene: .
CDR3 protein: CSAARIAGANVLTF
CDR3 DNA: TGCAGTGCCGCTCGGATCGCTGGGGCCAACGTCCTGACTTTC

V gene: TRBV18
clone size: once
J gene: TRBJ1-5
D gene: .
CDR3 protein: CASSPLGDTSNQPQHF
CDR3 DNA: TGTGCCAGCTCACCCCTAGGGGATACTAGCAATCAGCCCCAGCATTTT

V gene: TRBV7-9
clone size: few
J gene: TRBJ2-1
D gene: TRBD2
CDR3 protein: CASSLGLNPYNEQFF
CDR3 DNA: TGTGCCAGCAGCCTGGGACTAAACCCCTACAATGAGCAGTTCTTC

V gene: TRBV4-1
clone size: .
J gene: TRBJ2-7
D gene: TRBD1
CDR3 protein: CASSHSPGTGAYEQYF
CDR3 DNA: TGCGCCAGCAGCCATAGCCCCGGGACAGGAGCCTACGAGCAGTACTTC

V gene: TRBV6-1
clone size: few
J gene: TRBJ2-5
D gene: .
CDR3 protein: CASSLRQQGFETQYF
CDR3 DNA: TGTGCCAGCAGTCTAAGACAACAGGGATTCGAGACCCAGTACTTC

V gene: TRBV7-8
clone size: .
J gene: TRBJ1-1
D gene: .
CDR3 protein: CASGGRTRNTEAFF
CDR3 DNA: TGTGCCAGCGGCGGAAGGACGCGGAACACTGAAGCTTTCTTT

V gene: TRBV7-8
clone size: .
J gene: TRBJ1-4
D gene: .
CDR3 protein: CASSLLGFEKLFF
CDR3 DNA: TGTGCCAGCAGCTTACTGGGGTTTGAAAAACTGTTTTTT

V gene: TRBV4-3
clone size: few
J gene: TRBJ1-2
D gene: .
CDR3 protein: CASSQVRGKDGYTF
CDR3 DNA: TGCGCCAGCAGCCAAGTCCGGGGGAAGGATGGCTACACCTTC

V gene: TRBV27
clone size: .
J gene: TRBJ2-5
D gene: .
CDR3 protein: CASSLSHSQETQYF
CDR3 DNA: TGTGCCAGCAGTTTATCGCACAGCCAAGAGACCCAGTACTTC

V gene: TRBV28
clone size: once
J gene: TRBJ2-7
D gene: TRBD2
CDR3 protein: CASSSAPSGRIAYEQYF
CDR3 DNA: TGTGCCAGCAGTTCAGCCCCTAGCGGGAGGATAGCCTACGAGCAGTACTTC

V gene: TRBV9
clone size: few
J gene: TRBJ2-1
D gene: .
CDR3 protein: CASSVDRDEQFF
CDR3 DNA: TGTGCCAGCAGCGTAGACCGGGACGAGCAGTTCTTC

V gene: TRBV5-1
clone size: .
J gene: TRBJ1-1
D gene: .
CDR3 protein: CASSRLAMNTEAFF
CDR3 DNA: TGCGCCAGCAGCCGTTTGGCCATGAACACTGAAGCTTTCTTT

V gene: TRBV10-3
clone size: .
J gene: TRBJ2-3
D gene: TRBD1
CDR3 protein: CAIKGAFSTDTQYF
CDR3 DNA: TGTGCCATTAAGGGGGCGTTTAGCACAGATACGCAGTATTTT

V gene: TRBV4-2
clone size: few
J gene: TRBJ2-6
D gene: .
CDR3 protein: CASSRSVDGAGGANVLTF
CDR3 DNA: TGTGCCAGCAGCCGTTCGGTGGACGGAGCGGGTGGGGCCAACGTCCTGACTTTC

V gene: TRBV6-1
clone size: .
J gene: TRBJ2-7
D gene: TRBD1
CDR3 protein: CASSDRQGIEQYF
CDR3 DNA: TGTGCCAGCAGTGACCGACAGGGTATTGAGCAGTACTTC

V gene: TRBV7-9
clone size: many
J gene: TRBJ2-3
D gene: TRBD1
CDR3 protein: CASTPLSSRGRIDTQYF
CDR3 DNA: TGTGCCAGCACCCCCCTATCGTCCAGGGGGCGCATAGATACGCAGTATTTT

V gene: TRBV20-1
clone size: .
J gene: TRBJ2-1
D gene: TRBD2
CDR3 protein: CSATLLAGADNEQFF
CDR3 DNA: TGCAGTGCTACCTTACTAGCGGGAGCCGACAATGAGCAGTTCTTC

V gene: TRBV2
clone size: .
J gene: TRBJ2-1
D gene: .
CDR3 protein: CASSYEIGGEQFF
CDR3 DNA: TGTGCCAGCAGTTACGAAATAGGTGGTGAGCAGTTCTTC

V gene: TRBV7-7
clone size: .
J gene: TRBJ2-5
D gene: .
CDR3 protein: CASSLGEIETQYF
CDR3 DNA: TGTGCTAGCAGCTTAGGGGAGATAGAGACCCAGTACTTC

V gene: TRBV6-6
clone size: once
J gene: TRBJ1-6
D gene: TRBD1
CDR3 protein: CASSYGQGRDNSPLHF
CDR3 DNA: TGTGCCAGCAGTTACGGACAGGGACGGGATAATTCACCCCTCCACTTT

V gene: TRBV5-1
clone size: few
J gene: TRBJ1-2
D gene: .
CDR3 protein: CASGSRTDNYGYTF
CDR3 DNA: TGCGCCAGCGGGTCCAGGACAGACAACTATGGCTACACCTTC

V gene: TRBV9
clone size: .
J gene: TRBJ2-3
D gene: TRBD2
CDR3 protein: CASSLDSGYIDTQYF
CDR3 DNA: TGTGCCAGCAGCCTGGATAGCGGGTATATAGATACGCAGTATTTT

V gene: TRBV12-3/TRBV12-4
clone size: few
J gene: TRBJ2-7
D gene: .
CDR3 protein: CASSPPVTAYEQYF
CDR3 DNA: TGTGCCAGCAGCCCCCCAGTTACGGCCTACGAGCAGTACTTC